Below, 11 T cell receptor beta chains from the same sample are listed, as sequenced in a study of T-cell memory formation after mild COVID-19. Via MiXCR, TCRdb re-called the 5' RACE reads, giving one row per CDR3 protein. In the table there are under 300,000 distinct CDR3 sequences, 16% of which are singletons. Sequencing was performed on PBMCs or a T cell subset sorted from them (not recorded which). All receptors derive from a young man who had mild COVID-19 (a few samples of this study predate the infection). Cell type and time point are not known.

As DNA, the CDR3 is TGCGCCAGCAGCCAAGGGTCGGGGGGGATGGAGACCCAGTACTTC. Translation gives CASSQGSGGMETQYF. V gene TRBV4-1 combines with J gene TRBJ2-5; 8 positions match TRBD2. Germline V gene data show CDR1 as MGHRA and CDR2 as YSYEKL. V lost 1 base, J lost 5 bases, and 6 bases stayed unmatched. The length of the CDR3 is 15 residues.

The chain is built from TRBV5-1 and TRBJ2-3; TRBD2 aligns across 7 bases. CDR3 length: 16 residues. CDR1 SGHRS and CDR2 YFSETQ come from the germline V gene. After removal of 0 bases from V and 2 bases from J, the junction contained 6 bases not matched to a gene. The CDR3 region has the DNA TGCGCCAGCAGCTTGGGATCAAGCGGGGACACAGATACGCAGTATTTT. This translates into CASSLGSSGDTDTQYF.

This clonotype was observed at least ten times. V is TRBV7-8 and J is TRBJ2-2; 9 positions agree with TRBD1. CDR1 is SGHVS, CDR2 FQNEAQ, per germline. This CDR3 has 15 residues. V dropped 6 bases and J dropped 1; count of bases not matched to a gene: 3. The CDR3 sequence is CASRADRGNTGELFF. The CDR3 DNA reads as TGTGCCAGCAGGGCGGACAGGGGGAACACCGGGGAGCTGTTTTTT.

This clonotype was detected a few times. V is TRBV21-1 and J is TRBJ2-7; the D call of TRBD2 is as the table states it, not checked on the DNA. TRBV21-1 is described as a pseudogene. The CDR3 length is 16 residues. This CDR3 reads CASIPGLAGGGYEQYF. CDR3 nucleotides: TGTGCCAGCATCCCCGGACTAGCGGGGGGGGGCTACGAGCAGTACTTC.

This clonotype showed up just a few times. CDR3 loop: CASSLVFSYYEQYF. CDR3 nucleotide sequence: TGTGCCAGCAGCTTAGTTTTCAGCTATTACGAGCAGTACTTC. The genes are TRBV7-2 and TRBJ2-7; no firm D call. This CDR3 is 14 amino acids long. V was cut by 1 base and J by 4 bases, with 11 bases left in between. Germline CDR1 reads SGHTA; CDR2 reads FQGNSA.

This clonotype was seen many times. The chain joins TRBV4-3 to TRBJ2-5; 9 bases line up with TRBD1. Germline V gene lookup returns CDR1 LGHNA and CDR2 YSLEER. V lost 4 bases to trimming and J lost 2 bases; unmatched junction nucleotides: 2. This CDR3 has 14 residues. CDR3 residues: CASSPGQGQETQYF. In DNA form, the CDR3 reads TGCGCCAGCAGCCCGGGACAGGGACAAGAGACCCAGTACTTC.

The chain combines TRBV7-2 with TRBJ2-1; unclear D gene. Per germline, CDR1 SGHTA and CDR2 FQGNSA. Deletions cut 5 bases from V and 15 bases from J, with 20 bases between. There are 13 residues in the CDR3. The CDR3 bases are TGTGCCAGCAGCACCCGAGCCTTGGCCCCCTGGTTCTTC. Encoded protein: CASSTRALAPWFF. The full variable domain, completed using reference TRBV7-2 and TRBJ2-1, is GAGVSQSPSNKVTEKGKDVELRCDPISGHTALYWYRQSLGQGLEFLIYFQGNSAPDKSGLPSDRFSAERTGGSVSTLTIQRTQQEDSAVYLCASSTRALAPWFFGPGTRLTVL.

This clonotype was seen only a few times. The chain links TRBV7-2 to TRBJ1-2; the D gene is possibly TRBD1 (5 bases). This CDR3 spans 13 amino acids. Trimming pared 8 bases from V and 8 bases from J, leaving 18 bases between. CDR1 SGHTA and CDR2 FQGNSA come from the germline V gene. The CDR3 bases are TGTGCCAGCGCCGTCGGTGTAGGGGAAGGCTACACCTTC. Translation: CASAVGVGEGYTF.

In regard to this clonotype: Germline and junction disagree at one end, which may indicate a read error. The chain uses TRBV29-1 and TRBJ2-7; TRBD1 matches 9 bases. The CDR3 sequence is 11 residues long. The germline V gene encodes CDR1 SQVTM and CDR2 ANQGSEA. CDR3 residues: CSATTGDRENF. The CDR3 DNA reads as TGCAGCGCCACTACGGGGGACAGGGAGAACTTC.

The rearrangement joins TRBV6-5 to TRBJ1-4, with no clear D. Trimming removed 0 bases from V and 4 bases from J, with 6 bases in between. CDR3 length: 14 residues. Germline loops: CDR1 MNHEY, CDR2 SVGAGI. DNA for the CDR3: TGTGCCAGCAGTTACTCATTCTATAATGAAAAACTGTTTTTT. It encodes CASSYSFYNEKLFF.

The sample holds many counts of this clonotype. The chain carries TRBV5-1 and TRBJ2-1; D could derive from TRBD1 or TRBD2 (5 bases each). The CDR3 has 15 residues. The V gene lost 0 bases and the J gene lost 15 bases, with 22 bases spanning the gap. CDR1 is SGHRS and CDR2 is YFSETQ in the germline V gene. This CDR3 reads CASSLGFGGTGQWFF. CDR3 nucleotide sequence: TGCGCCAGCAGCTTGGGTTTCGGTGGGACGGGGCAATGGTTCTTC.